The 30 T cell receptor beta chains presented below share a single source sample, sequenced in a study of blood T cell repertoires in COVID-19. TCRdb's table, derived via immunoSEQ multiplex PCR, lists solely in-frame clones and lacks some. Among 50,000 or so clones listed, about 77% were seen once. Sequencing was carried out using peripheral blood. The receptors here all came from a human donor with active or convalescent COVID-19. The donor label of this sample is uncertain.

The rearrangement joins TRBV9 to TRBJ2-7; the D is unclear. The germline CDR1 and CDR2 sequences are SGDLS and YYNGEE. CDR3 length: 16 residues. The V end was cut by 0 bases, the J end by 0 bases, with 13 bases between. DNA of the CDR3: TGTGCCAGCAGCGTAGGTGCGACACGGTACTCCTACGAGCAGTACTTC. Its protein product is CASSVGATRYSYEQYF.

The chain has TRBV6-4 and TRBJ1-2, with 9 positions matching TRBD1. The trim removed 6 bases at V and 4 bases at J, leaving 18 bases unmatched. The germline gives CDR1 MRHNA, CDR2 SNTAGT. The CDR3 runs 18 residues. The CDR3 sequence: CASSPGSYRGRSGYGYTF. CDR3 sequence (DNA): TGTGCCAGCAGCCCCGGGTCCTACAGGGGGCGGTCGGGCTATGGCTACACCTTC.

The chain joins TRBV7-3 to TRBJ2-7, with 13 positions matching TRBD2. V gave up 5 bases and J gave up 9 bases; unmatched junction bases: 4. Germline-derived CDR1 and CDR2 are SGHTA and FQGTGA. The CDR3 sequence is 13 residues long. The CDR3 nucleotides read TGTGCCAGCAGCCAAGGACTAGCGGGAGCGCAGTACTTC. Residues: CASSQGLAGAQYF. Using reference TRBV7-3 and TRBJ2-7 for the parts outside the CDR3, the full variable domain is GAGVSQTPSNKVTEKGKYVELRCDPISGHTALYWYRQSLGQGPEFLIYFQGTGAADDSGLPNDRFFAVRPEGSVSTLKIQRTERGDSAVYLCASSQGLAGAQYFGPGTRLTVT.

J is TRBJ2-7 and V is TRBV11-1; 8 bases are shared with TRBD1. Trimming at V came to 7 bases and at J to 3 bases, leaving 5 bases not matched to a gene. The CDR3 contains 13 residues. Germline V CDR1 and CDR2: SGHAT, FQDESV (reference sequence). The CDR3 sequence is CASTHGQGYEQYF. CDR3 in DNA: TGTGCCAGCACCCACGGACAGGGCTACGAGCAGTACTTC. The whole variable domain, remainder taken from reference TRBV11-1 and TRBJ2-7, is EAEVAQSPRYKITEKSQAVAFWCDPISGHATLYWYRQILGQGPELLVQFQDESVVDDSQLPKDRFSAERLKGVDSTLKIQPAELGDSAMYLCASTHGQGYEQYFGPGTRLTVT.

This clone was seen only a few times. The chain couples TRBV6-4 to TRBJ1-3; D may be TRBD1 (6 bases). Trimming pared 6 bases from V and 0 bases from J, leaving 12 bases between. The CDR3 spans 15 residues. CDR1 MRHNA and CDR2 SNTAGT come from the germline V gene. Here the CDR3 reads CASRRPGVSGNTIYF. CDR3 DNA sequence: TGTGCCAGCAGACGCCCAGGGGTCTCTGGAAACACCATATATTTT.

V gene TRBV30 combines with J gene TRBJ1-3, with 8 bases lining up with TRBD1. The CDR3 is 14 amino acids. Per germline, CDR1 GTSNPN and CDR2 SVGIG (reference sequence). V trimming: 2 bases; J trimming: 7 bases; junction bases outside the gene matches: 7. This chain's CDR3 is CAWSHGQGKNTIYF. The CDR3 nucleotides are TGTGCCTGGAGTCATGGACAGGGAAAGAACACCATATATTTT.

This clone appeared once. The rearrangement links TRBV5-1 to TRBJ1-4, with 7 bases aligning to TRBD1. Germline V gene lookup returns CDR1 SGHRS and CDR2 YFSETQ. V shed 3 bases, J shed 8 bases, and the junction held 7 bases outside the gene matches. The CDR3 runs to 14 residues. The CDR3 loop is CASSSRGSEEKLFF. For the CDR3, the DNA is TGCGCCAGCAGCTCCAGGGGGTCGGAGGAAAAACTGTTTTTT.

The chain uses TRBV9 and TRBJ1-2, with a weak D call TRBD1 (5 bases). From germline, CDR1 is SGDLS and CDR2 YYNGEE. This CDR3 has 15 residues. The V end was cut by 1 base, the J end by 2 bases, with 12 bases between. DNA for the CDR3: TGTGCCAGCAGCGTAAGTTCGAGACAGAACTATGGCTACACCTTC. It specifies CASSVSSRQNYGYTF. The full variable domain, in which reference TRBV9 and TRBJ1-2 provide the parts outside the CDR3, is DSGVTQTPKHLITATGQRVTLRCSPRSGDLSVYWYQQSLDQGLQFLIQYYNGEERAKGNILERFSAQQFPDLHSELNLSSLELGDSALYFCASSVSSRQNYGYTFGSGTRLTVV.

This clone appeared a few times. This chain joins TRBV19 and TRBJ1-3; D is unresolved. Between the trimmed V and J ends, which lost 11 bases and 12 bases, there was a span of 20 bases. The CDR3 is 12 amino acids. Germline loops: CDR1 LNHDA, CDR2 SQIVND (reference sequence). In DNA form, the CDR3 reads TGTGCCTTCAGAGGGCTCTGGAAACACATATATTTT. Translation: CAFRGLWKHIYF.

J is TRBJ1-6 and V is TRBV30; 11 nucleotides line up with TRBD1. The CDR3 contains 18 residues. Looked up from germline, CDR1 is GTSNPN and CDR2 is SVGIG (reference sequence). With V trimmed by 0 bases and J by 6 bases, 10 bases remained unmatched. The CDR3 loop is CAWSVARTGGLSNSPLHF. The CDR3 bases are TGTGCCTGGAGTGTAGCGAGGACAGGGGGCTTGAGTAATTCACCCCTCCACTTT.

The chain combines TRBV5-1 with TRBJ2-1, with 11 bases fitting TRBD2. This CDR3 region has 14 residues. Germline CDR1 is SGHRS and CDR2 is YFSETQ. J was trimmed by 7 bases and V by 2 bases; bases with no gene match: 2. The CDR3 reads CASSFSGRANEQFF. For the CDR3, the DNA is TGCGCCAGCAGCTTTAGCGGGAGGGCAAATGAGCAGTTCTTC.

The rearrangement uses TRBV28 and TRBJ1-2; D call uncertain. V was shortened by 9 bases and J by 1 base, with 15 bases between the two germline ends. Per germline, CDR1 MDHEN and CDR2 SYDVKM. The CDR3 has 14 amino acids. CDR3 bases: TGTGCCAGACCCCGGGCGAGGGATAACTATGGCTACACCTTC. This sequence encodes CARPRARDNYGYTF.

The chain uses TRBV5-1 and TRBJ2-5; D might be TRBD1 (6 bases). The CDR3 totals 16 residues. The germline V and J ends were trimmed by 4 bases and 5 bases, with 21 bases remaining between them. Germline CDR1 reads SGHRS; CDR2 reads YFSETQ. The CDR3 sequence: CASSHPAPQGLETQYF. The CDR3 nucleotides read TGCGCCAGCAGCCACCCCGCGCCCCAGGGGCTGGAGACCCAGTACTTC.

This clone was seen a single time. The V gene is TRBV24-1, the J gene TRBJ2-3, with 9 bases fitting TRBD2. Trimming took 7 bases from V and 2 from J; bases not matched to a gene: 18. The CDR3 loop spans 19 amino acids. CDR1 is KGHDR, CDR2 SFDVKD, per germline. The CDR3 spells CATSPTGGAGGLNTDTQYF. DNA for the CDR3: TGTGCCACCAGCCCCACGGGTGGAGCGGGAGGCTTAAACACAGATACGCAGTATTTT.

The V gene is TRBV5-1, the J gene TRBJ1-2; maybe TRBD1 (5 bases). Germline assignment: CDR1 SGHRS and CDR2 YFSETQ. This CDR3 has 14 amino acids. With 4 bases removed from V and 4 bases from J, the gap between germline ends came to 14 bases. The CDR3 sequence is CASSRGGPLYGYTF. CDR3 DNA sequence: TGCGCCAGCAGCCGGGGGGGACCGCTCTATGGCTACACCTTC. Variable domain in full (rest from reference TRBV5-1 and TRBJ1-2): KAGVTQTPRYLIKTRGQQVTLSCSPISGHRSVSWYQQTPGQGLQFLFEYFSETQRNKGNFPGRFSGRQFSNSRSEMNVSTLELGDSALYLCASSRGGPLYGYTFGSGTRLTVV.

V gene TRBV19 combines with J gene TRBJ2-3, with D possibly matching TRBD2 (7 bases). This CDR3 is 14 amino acids long. V gave up 6 bases and J gave up 4 bases, with 14 bases separating them. Germline-derived CDR1 and CDR2 are LNHDA and SQIVND (reference sequence). This CDR3 reads CASRGRGAPDTQYF. The CDR3 nucleotides are TGTGCCAGTAGGGGGAGGGGGGCGCCAGATACGCAGTATTTT.

The J gene is TRBJ1-2, the V gene TRBV5-1; 7 nucleotides match TRBD1. J lost 2 bases, V lost 4 bases, and 8 bases had no gene match. The CDR3 contains 15 residues. The germline V gene has CDR1 SGHRS and CDR2 YFSETQ. CDR3 amino acids: CASSPYRGPNYGYTF. The CDR3, as DNA: TGCGCCAGCAGCCCCTACAGGGGACCCAACTATGGCTACACCTTC.

The chain links TRBV7-6 to TRBJ2-7; TRBD1 is a possible D gene (6 bases). V was shortened by 8 bases and J by 2 bases, with 16 bases between the two germline ends. CDR3 length: 14 residues. Germline V gives CDR1 SGHVS, CDR2 FNYEAQ. The CDR3 region is CASAGQPRPYEQYF. Here the CDR3 DNA reads TGTGCCAGCGCCGGACAGCCGCGTCCCTACGAGCAGTACTTC.

This chain joins TRBV7-2 and TRBJ2-2; D is uncertain. Per the germline V gene, CDR1 is SGHTA and CDR2 is FQGNSA. The length of the CDR3 is 16 residues. V dropped 4 bases and J dropped 4 bases, with 16 bases sitting between them. For the CDR3, the DNA is TGTGCCAGCAGCTACCCTCTGGCCCCCCTCACCGGGGAGCTGTTTTTT. Its translation is CASSYPLAPLTGELFF.

This clone was seen a handful of times. V is TRBV7-8 and J is TRBJ2-3; a possible D gene is TRBD1 (5 bases). The CDR3 runs to 13 residues. Germline-derived CDR1 and CDR2 are SGHVS and FQNEAQ. Between the trimmed V and J ends, which lost 5 bases and 1 base, there was a span of 7 bases. The CDR3 nucleotides read TGTGCCAGCAGCCCCAGGGGCACAGATACGCAGTATTTT. Protein sequence: CASSPRGTDTQYF.

The gene calls are TRBV11-3 and TRBJ2-1; TRBD2 agrees at 14 bases. The CDR3 contains 16 residues. The V gene's germline CDR1 is SGHNT and CDR2 YENEEA. Trimming took 1 base from V and 6 from J; bases not matched to a gene: 2. The CDR3 nucleotides are TGTGCCAGCAGCTTAGCCGGGACTAGCGGGAGCAATGAGCAGTTCTTC. Amino acid sequence: CASSLAGTSGSNEQFF.

The chain combines TRBV28 with TRBJ1-5; the match to TRBD1 covers 7 bases. The CDR3 consists of 16 residues. Germline CDR1 reads MDHEN; CDR2 reads SYDVKM. V was clipped by 4 bases and J by 6 bases; unmatched bases: 12. The CDR3, as DNA: TGTGCCAGCAGTTCCCCCCTGGAGGGGGCAAGTCAGCCCCAGCATTTT. It specifies CASSSPLEGASQPQHF.

The gene calls are TRBV7-3 and TRBJ2-2; 7 nucleotides align to TRBD1. V was pared by 4 bases and J by 2 bases, with 4 bases of the junction left unmatched. Germline-derived CDR1 and CDR2 are SGHTA and FQGTGA. The CDR3 length is 15 residues. The chain's CDR3 is CASSSRDSNTGELFF. CDR3 nucleotides: TGTGCCAGCAGCTCGAGGGACAGCAACACCGGGGAGCTGTTTTTT.

The J gene is TRBJ2-7, the V gene TRBV30; 8 nucleotides agree with TRBD2. The germline gives CDR1 GTSNPN, CDR2 SVGIG (reference sequence). The CDR3 runs to 15 residues. Germline trimming cut 0 bases from V and 2 bases from J; bases unmatched to any gene: 6. CDR3 region: CAWSVAGGFTYEQYF. DNA of the CDR3: TGTGCCTGGAGTGTGGCGGGAGGCTTCACCTACGAGCAGTACTTC.

The chain uses TRBV28 and TRBJ1-1; TRBD1 might be the D (6 bases). The CDR3 has 13 amino acids. Trimming shortened V by 3 bases and J by 7 bases, and 12 bases separated the two germline ends. Germline lookup yields CDR1 MDHEN and CDR2 SYDVKM. The CDR3 loop is CASSFFRTVEAFF. The CDR3 nucleotides are TGTGCCAGCAGTTTCTTTAGGACAGTTGAAGCTTTCTTT.

V and J are TRBV5-8 and TRBJ2-1, with 7 bases that match TRBD2. The CDR3 totals 15 residues. Germline CDR1 SGHTS, CDR2 YDEGEE. Losses at the gene ends were 0 bases for V and 6 bases for J; bases not matched to a gene: 6. The CDR3 sequence: CASSLEGRTSNEQFF. In DNA form, the CDR3 reads TGTGCCAGCAGCTTGGAGGGGCGGACTAGCAATGAGCAGTTCTTC.

The chain couples TRBV27 to TRBJ1-5, with D uncertain. V gave up 5 bases and J gave up 0 bases, with 17 bases separating them. The CDR3 runs 17 residues. CDR1 is MNHEY, CDR2 SMNVEV, per germline (reference sequence). CDR3 region: CASSPRGGGNSNQPQHF. CDR3 in DNA: TGTGCCAGCAGTCCGCGCGGCGGAGGGAATAGCAATCAGCCCCAGCATTTT.

V gene TRBV11-2 combines with J gene TRBJ2-5; TRBD2 matches at 10 bases. Unmatched junction bases numbered 14, after V lost 5 bases and J lost 5 bases. CDR3 size: 17 residues. The germline V gene encodes CDR1 SGHAT and CDR2 FQNNGV. CDR3 region: CASSPGFLAGESETQYF. The DNA of the CDR3 is TGTGCCAGCAGCCCCGGGTTCCTAGCGGGAGAGTCGGAGACCCAGTACTTC. Drawing the rest from reference TRBV11-2 and TRBJ2-5, the complete variable domain is EAGVAQSPRYKIIEKRQSVAFWCNPISGHATLYWYQQILGQGPKLLIQFQNNGVVDDSQLPKDRFSAERLKGVDSTLKIQPAKLEDSAVYLCASSPGFLAGESETQYFGPGTRLLVL.

The V gene is TRBV14, the J gene TRBJ2-2, with 7 bases that match TRBD1. V dropped 6 bases and J dropped 7; count of bases not matched to a gene: 20. CDR1 is SGHDN, CDR2 FVKESK, per germline. The CDR3 spans 18 residues. The CDR3, as DNA: TGTGCCAGCAGGCCAAGCTCTTACAGGGGCAAAGGTAGCGGGGAGCTGTTTTTT. Translated: CASRPSSYRGKGSGELFF.

The chain has TRBV30 and TRBJ2-3; 9 positions agree with TRBD2. V shed 4 bases, J shed 9 bases, and the junction held 17 bases outside the gene matches. From germline, CDR1 is GTSNPN and CDR2 SVGIG (reference sequence). This CDR3 comprises 16 residues. The CDR3 bases are TGTGCCTGGACCCAGCTGACTAGCGGTACGAGGGGGACGCAGTATTTT. Translating gives CAWTQLTSGTRGTQYF.